Given below is one TCR beta chain in context. The target antigen is unknown. The limits of the CDR3 on the DNA are not certain, so only TCRdb's listed CDR3 is given. The record originates from a study of CD8+ T cells in alopecia areata. At the level of the study: Severity was scored as percentage of affected scalp area in treated patients.

Extraction of RNA preceded its reverse transcription into cDNA, which served as the sequencing template. The protocol was immunoSEQ multiplex PCR, while the TCRdb copy is restricted to in-frame clones and leaves out a portion. Of roughly 99,000 clones listed, around 84% are singletons. Treatment meaning: oral pan-JAK inhibitor, 5-10 mg twice daily. Peripheral blood, together with lesional scalp punch biopsies, was collected from alopecia areata patients. The researchers isolated CD4+ and CD8+ T cells from PBMCs by sorting. Study observations and caveats: Lesional scalp, notably in alopecia totalis/universalis, had clonality above that of normal scalp.

The clonotype comes from a human donor with alopecia areata. The sequencing here drew on CD8+ T cells sorted from blood, taken at week 24, from a patient treated with tofacitinib.

The CDR3 is CARYGCGGGCEQFF. V gene TRBV6-5 combines with J gene TRBJ2-1; TRBD2 is the table's D call, not checked against the DNA. Both ends counted, the CDR3 spans 14 residues. Germline CDR1 is MNHEY and CDR2 is SVGAGI.